This section outlines one T cell receptor (beta chain) sequence together with its context. Antigen: not known. TCRdb re-called the reads with MiXCR, one entry per CDR3 protein. The sample includes some 680,000 distinct CDR3 sequences, 35% seen only once; the top ten take more than 2.5%. There are 14 residues in the CDR3. Trimming took 2 bases from V and 8 from J, leaving 12 bases between them. Germline V CDR1 and CDR2: MDHEN, SYDVKM. The sample comes from a study of T cell repertoires in cytomegalovirus infection. Looking at the study overall: Indications of both CMV infection and matching HLA type were provided by public TCR beta signatures. General study results and limits: Carriers of CMV and the relevant HLA type were discriminated by public TCR beta frequency. In two of eight donors, the top clonotype was HLA-C-restricted CMV-specific.

The rearrangement links TRBV28 to TRBJ1-4; D perhaps matches TRBD1 (5 bases). This sequence was found in a human donor in good health (CMV status not recorded). Some clones in this sample may be carry-over from other donors' samples. The sample comprised PBMCs. The CDR3 DNA sequence: TGTGCCAGCAGTTTACGGAGGGGAGGCGAAAAACTGTTTTTT. This codes for CASSLRRGGEKLFF.